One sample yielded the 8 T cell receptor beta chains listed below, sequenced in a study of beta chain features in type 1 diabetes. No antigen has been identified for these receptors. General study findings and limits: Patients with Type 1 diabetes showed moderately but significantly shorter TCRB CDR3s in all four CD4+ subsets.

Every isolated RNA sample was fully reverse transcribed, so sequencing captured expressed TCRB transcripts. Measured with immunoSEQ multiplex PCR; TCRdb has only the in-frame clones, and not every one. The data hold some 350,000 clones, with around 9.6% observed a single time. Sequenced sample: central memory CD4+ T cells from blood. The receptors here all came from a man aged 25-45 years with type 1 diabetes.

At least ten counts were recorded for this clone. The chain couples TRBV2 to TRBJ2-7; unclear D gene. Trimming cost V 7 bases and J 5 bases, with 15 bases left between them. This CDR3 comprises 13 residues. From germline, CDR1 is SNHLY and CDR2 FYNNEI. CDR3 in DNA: TGTGCCAGCACTCAATCCATCCCGCACGAGCAGTACTTC. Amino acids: CASTQSIPHEQYF.

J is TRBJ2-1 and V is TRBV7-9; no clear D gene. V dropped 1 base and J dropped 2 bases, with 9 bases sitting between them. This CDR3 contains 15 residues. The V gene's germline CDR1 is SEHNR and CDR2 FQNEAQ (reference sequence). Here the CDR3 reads CASSLGWETYNEQFF. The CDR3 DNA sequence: TGTGCCAGCAGCTTAGGGTGGGAAACCTACAATGAGCAGTTCTTC.

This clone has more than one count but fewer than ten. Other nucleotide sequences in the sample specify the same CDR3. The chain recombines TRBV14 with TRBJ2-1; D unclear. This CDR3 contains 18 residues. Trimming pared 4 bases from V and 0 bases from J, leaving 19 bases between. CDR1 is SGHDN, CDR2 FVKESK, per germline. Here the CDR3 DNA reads TGTGCCAGCAGCCTGAATTGGGTGGGTCGGAGCTCCTACAATGAGCAGTTCTTC. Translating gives CASSLNWVGRSSYNEQFF.

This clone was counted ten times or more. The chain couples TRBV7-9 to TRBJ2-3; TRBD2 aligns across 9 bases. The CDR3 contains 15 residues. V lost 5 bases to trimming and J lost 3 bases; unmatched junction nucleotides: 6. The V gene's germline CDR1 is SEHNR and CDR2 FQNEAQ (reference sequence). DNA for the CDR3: TGTGCCAGCAGCGGGGGACTAGCTCCGACAGATACGCAGTATTTT. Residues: CASSGGLAPTDTQYF. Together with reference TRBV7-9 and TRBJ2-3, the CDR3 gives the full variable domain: DTGVSQNPRHKITKRGQNVTFRCDPISEHNRLYWYRQTLGQGPEFLTYFQNEAQLEKSRLLSDRFSAERPKGSFSTLEIQRTEQGDSAMYLCASSGGLAPTDTQYFGPGTRLTVL.

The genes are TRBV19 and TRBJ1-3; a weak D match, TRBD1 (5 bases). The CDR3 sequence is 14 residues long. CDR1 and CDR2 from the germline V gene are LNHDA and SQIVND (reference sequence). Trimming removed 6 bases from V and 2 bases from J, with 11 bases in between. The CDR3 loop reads CASRSEGAGNTIYF. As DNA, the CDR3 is TGTGCCAGTAGGTCGGAAGGGGCTGGAAACACCATATATTTT.

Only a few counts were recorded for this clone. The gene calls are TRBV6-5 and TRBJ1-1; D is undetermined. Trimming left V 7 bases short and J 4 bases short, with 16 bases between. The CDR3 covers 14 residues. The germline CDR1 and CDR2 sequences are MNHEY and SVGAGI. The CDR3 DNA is TGTGCCAGCACGGTGACTATTACGGGCACTGAAGCTTTCTTT. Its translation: CASTVTITGTEAFF.

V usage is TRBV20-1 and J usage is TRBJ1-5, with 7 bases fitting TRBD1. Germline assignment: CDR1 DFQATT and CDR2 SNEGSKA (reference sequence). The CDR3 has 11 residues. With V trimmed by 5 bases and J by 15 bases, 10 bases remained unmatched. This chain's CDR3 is CSALSGDSRHF. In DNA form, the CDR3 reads TGCAGTGCTCTCTCGGGGGACAGTAGGCATTTT.

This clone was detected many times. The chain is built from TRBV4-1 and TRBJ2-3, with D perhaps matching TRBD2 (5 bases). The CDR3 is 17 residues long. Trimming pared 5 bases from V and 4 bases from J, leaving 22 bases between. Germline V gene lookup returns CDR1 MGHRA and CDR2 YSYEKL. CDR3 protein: CASSSLAQRTGADTQYF. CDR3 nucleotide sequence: TGCGCCAGCAGCAGCCTCGCCCAGCGGACCGGGGCAGATACGCAGTATTTT.